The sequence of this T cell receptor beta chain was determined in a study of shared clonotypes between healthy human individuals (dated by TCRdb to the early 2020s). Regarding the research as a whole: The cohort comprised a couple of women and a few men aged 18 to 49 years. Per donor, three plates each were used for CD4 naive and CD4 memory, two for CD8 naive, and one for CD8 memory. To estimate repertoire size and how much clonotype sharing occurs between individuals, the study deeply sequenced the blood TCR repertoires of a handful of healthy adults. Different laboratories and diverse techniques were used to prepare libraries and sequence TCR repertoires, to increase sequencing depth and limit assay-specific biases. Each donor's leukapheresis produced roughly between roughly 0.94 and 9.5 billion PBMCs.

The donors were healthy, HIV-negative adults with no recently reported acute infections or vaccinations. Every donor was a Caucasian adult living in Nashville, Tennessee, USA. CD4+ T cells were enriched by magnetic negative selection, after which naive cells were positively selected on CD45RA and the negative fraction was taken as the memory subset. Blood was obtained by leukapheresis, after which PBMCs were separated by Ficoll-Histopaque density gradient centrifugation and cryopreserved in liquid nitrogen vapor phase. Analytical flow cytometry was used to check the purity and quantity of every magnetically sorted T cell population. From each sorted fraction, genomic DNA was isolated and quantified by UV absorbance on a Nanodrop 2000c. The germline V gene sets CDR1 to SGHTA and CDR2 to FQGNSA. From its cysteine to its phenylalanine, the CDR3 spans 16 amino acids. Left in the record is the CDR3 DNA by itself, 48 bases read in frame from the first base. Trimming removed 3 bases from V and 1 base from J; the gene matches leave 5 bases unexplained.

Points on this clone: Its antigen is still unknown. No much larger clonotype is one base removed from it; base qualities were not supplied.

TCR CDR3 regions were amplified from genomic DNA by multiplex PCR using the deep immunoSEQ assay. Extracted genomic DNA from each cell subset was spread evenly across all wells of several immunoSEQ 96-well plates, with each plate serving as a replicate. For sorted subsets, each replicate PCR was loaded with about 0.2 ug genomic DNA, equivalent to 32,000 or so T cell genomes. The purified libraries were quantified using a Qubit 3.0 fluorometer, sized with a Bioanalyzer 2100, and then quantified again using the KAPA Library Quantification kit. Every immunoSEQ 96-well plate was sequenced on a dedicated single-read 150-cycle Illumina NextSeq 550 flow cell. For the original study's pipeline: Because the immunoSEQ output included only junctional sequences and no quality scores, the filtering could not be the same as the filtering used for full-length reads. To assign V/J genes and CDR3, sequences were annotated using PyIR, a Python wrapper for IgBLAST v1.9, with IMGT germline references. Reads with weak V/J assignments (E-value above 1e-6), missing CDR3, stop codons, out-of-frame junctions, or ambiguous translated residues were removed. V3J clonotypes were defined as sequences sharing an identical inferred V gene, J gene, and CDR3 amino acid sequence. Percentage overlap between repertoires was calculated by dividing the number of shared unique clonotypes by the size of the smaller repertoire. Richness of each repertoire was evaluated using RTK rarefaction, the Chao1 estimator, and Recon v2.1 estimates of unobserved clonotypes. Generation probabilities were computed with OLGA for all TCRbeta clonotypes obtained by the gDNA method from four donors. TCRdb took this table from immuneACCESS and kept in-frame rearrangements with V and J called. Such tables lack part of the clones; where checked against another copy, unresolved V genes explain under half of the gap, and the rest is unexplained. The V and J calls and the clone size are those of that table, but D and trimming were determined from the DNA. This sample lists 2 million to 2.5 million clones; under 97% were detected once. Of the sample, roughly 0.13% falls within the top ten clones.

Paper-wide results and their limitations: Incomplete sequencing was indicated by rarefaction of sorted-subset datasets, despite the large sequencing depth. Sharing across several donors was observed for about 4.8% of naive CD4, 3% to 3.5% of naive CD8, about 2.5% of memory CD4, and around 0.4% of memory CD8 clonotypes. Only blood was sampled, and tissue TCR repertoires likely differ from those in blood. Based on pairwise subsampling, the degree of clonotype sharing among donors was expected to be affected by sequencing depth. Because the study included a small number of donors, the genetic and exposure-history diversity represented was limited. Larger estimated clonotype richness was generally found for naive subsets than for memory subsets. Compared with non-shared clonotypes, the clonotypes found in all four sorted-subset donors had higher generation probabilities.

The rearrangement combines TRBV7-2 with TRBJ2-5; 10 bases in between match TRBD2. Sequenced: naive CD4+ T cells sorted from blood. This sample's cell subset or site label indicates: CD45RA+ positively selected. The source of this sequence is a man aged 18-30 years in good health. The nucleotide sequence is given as TGTGCCAGCAGCTTCTATACTAGCGGGATCCAAGAGACCCAGTACTTC. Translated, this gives CASSFYTSGIQETQYF.